The 23 T cell receptor beta chains in this list originate from one sample, sequenced in a study of T cells in Graves' hyperthyroidism and ophthalmopathy. There were TCR beta CDR3 regions amplified from RNA transcripts. A set of HTBI primers served as the primers for a first-round RT-PCR of the TCR CDR3. TCRdb processed the multiplex PCR reads anew with MiXCR; each CDR3 protein has one entry. The sample has hundreds of thousands of distinct CDR3 sequences; under 25% are singletons. The sample consisted of blood. Receptor source: a young man with Graves' ophthalmopathy.

The chain combines TRBV24-1 with TRBJ1-4; maybe TRBD1 (6 bases). CDR3 length: 17 amino acids. Germline V gives CDR1 KGHDR, CDR2 SFDVKD. Trimming pared 4 bases from V and 7 bases from J, leaving 21 bases between. Written as DNA, the CDR3 is TGTGCCACCAGTGAAATCCCAGGGGCACCGAAGGCTGAAAAACTGTTTTTT. Encoded protein: CATSEIPGAPKAEKLFF.

This clonotype occurred many times. This chain connects TRBV20-1 to TRBJ2-1; 9 nucleotides align to TRBD2. Germline lookup yields CDR1 DFQATT and CDR2 SNEGSKA (reference sequence). With 3 bases clipped from V and 3 bases from J, the junction kept 9 bases outside the gene matches. The CDR3 runs to 16 residues. Here the CDR3 DNA reads TGCAGTGCTAGGGACTCCAAGCGGGAGGACTACAATGAGCAGTTCTTC. Its translation: CSARDSKREDYNEQFF.

This clonotype occurred many times. The V and J genes are TRBV30 and TRBJ1-1; D gene ambiguous. The CDR3 extends over 13 amino acids. The V end lost 2 bases, the J end lost 1 base, and 8 bases lay between the germline ends. Germline V gives CDR1 GTSNPN, CDR2 SVGIG (reference sequence). This CDR3 is CAWSQQRNTEAFF. For the CDR3, the DNA is TGTGCCTGGAGTCAACAGAGGAACACTGAAGCTTTCTTT.

This clonotype was counted a few times. The chain links TRBV20-1 to TRBJ1-5; 11 nucleotides match TRBD1. In germline, CDR1 is DFQATT, CDR2 SNEGSKA (reference sequence). Trimming at V came to 5 bases and at J to 6 bases, leaving 6 bases not matched to a gene. The CDR3 contains 14 residues. The CDR3 protein is CSAPRTGGRQPQHF. CDR3 coding DNA: TGCAGTGCTCCCCGGACAGGGGGCCGTCAGCCCCAGCATTTT.

The V call is TRBV29-1, the J call TRBJ2-1, with 7 bases matching TRBD1. V was clipped by 7 bases and J by 6 bases; unmatched bases: 15. There are 15 residues in the CDR3. Per the germline V gene, CDR1 is SQVTM and CDR2 is ANQGSEA. The CDR3 DNA is TGCAGCGCCAAAGAACCGGGACAGCCCGTCAATGAGCAGTTCTTC. This sequence encodes CSAKEPGQPVNEQFF.

The chain joins TRBV9 to TRBJ2-7; 8 positions agree with TRBD2. The CDR3 has 15 residues. The ends lost 0 bases at V and 1 base at J; junction bases unmatched: 3. The germline V gene encodes CDR1 SGDLS and CDR2 YYNGEE. Here the CDR3 DNA reads TGTGCCAGCAGCGTAGGCGGGGGGATATCCTACGAGCAGTACTTC. Protein: CASSVGGGISYEQYF.

The chain combines TRBV13 with TRBJ1-1; D perhaps matches TRBD1 (6 bases). With 5 bases removed from V and 4 bases from J, the gap between germline ends came to 17 bases. The CDR3 has 15 residues. In germline, CDR1 is PRHDT, CDR2 FYEKMQ (reference sequence). The CDR3 DNA follows: TGTGCCAGCAGCGATTACAGGGAGGTGGGCACTGAAGCTTTCTTT. It codes for CASSDYREVGTEAFF. Looking up the rest from reference TRBV13 and TRBJ1-1 gives the full variable domain: AAGVIQSPRHLIKEKRETATLKCYPIPRHDTVYWYQQGPGQDPQFLISFYEKMQSDKGSIPDRFSAQQFSDYHSELNMSSLELGDSALYFCASSDYREVGTEAFFGQGTRLTVV.

This clonotype was recorded at least ten times. The CDR3 is CSASRGAYQETQYF. The DNA of the CDR3 is TGCAGTGCTAGTAGAGGGGCGTACCAAGAGACCCAGTACTTC. J is TRBJ2-5 and V is TRBV20-1; D is possibly TRBD1 or TRBD2 (5 bases each). The V gene's germline CDR1 is DFQATT and CDR2 SNEGSKA (reference sequence). The CDR3 runs 14 residues. V was clipped by 3 bases and J by 0 bases, with 11 bases between them.

V is TRBV29-1 and J is TRBJ2-5; 12 nucleotides align to TRBD1. The junction had 5 bases not matched to a gene; V was cut back by 4 bases and J by 5 bases. The CDR3 has 14 amino acids. Germline V gives CDR1 SQVTM, CDR2 ANQGSEA. Written as DNA, the CDR3 is TGCAGCGTTGCCTGGGGACAGGGGGCGGAGACCCAGTACTTC. It specifies CSVAWGQGAETQYF.

Ten or more counts support this clonotype. The rearrangement links TRBV7-2 to TRBJ1-1; D is possibly TRBD1 (6 bases). Trimming left V 5 bases short and J 6 bases short, with 16 bases between. This CDR3 has 14 amino acids. Germline CDR1 and CDR2: SGHTA and FQGNSA. CDR3 sequence: CASSPDRSYSEAFF. The CDR3 DNA reads TGTGCCAGCAGCCCAGACAGGTCCTACTCTGAAGCTTTCTTT. Complete variable domain (other parts from reference TRBV7-2 and TRBJ1-1): GAGVSQSPSNKVTEKGKDVELRCDPISGHTALYWYRQSLGQGLEFLIYFQGNSAPDKSGLPSDRFSAERTGGSVSTLTIQRTQQEDSAVYLCASSPDRSYSEAFFGQGTRLTVV.

The sample holds many counts of this clonotype. The V and J genes are TRBV30 and TRBJ2-7; perhaps TRBD1 as D (6 bases). Deletions cut 0 bases from V and 0 bases from J, with 6 bases between. Germline loops: CDR1 GTSNPN, CDR2 SVGIG (reference sequence). The CDR3 extends over 13 amino acids. CDR3 DNA: TGTGCCTGGAGTGTAGGGGGCTCCTACGAGCAGTACTTC. It is translated as CAWSVGGSYEQYF.

The chain couples TRBV12-3 or TRBV12-4 to TRBJ2-5, with unresolved D. Deletions cut 1 base from V and 7 bases from J, with 13 bases between. This CDR3 has 14 residues. CDR3 coding DNA: TGTGCCAGCAGTTTAGGCGACTTCAAGGGGACCCAGTACTTC. Residues: CASSLGDFKGTQYF.

This clonotype was counted many times. The chain uses TRBV7-9 and TRBJ1-1, with unresolved D. The germline V gene has CDR1 SEHNR and CDR2 FQNEAQ (reference sequence). V was clipped by 6 bases and J by 4 bases, with 18 bases between them. The CDR3 covers 15 residues. The CDR3 loop reads CASSPTAGRRTEAFF. As DNA, the CDR3 is TGTGCCAGCAGTCCCACTGCGGGCCGGCGCACTGAAGCTTTCTTT.

In its sample, this clonotype was seen many times. This rearrangement joins TRBV2 to TRBJ1-6, with TRBD1 identical over 7 bases. Germline CDR1 reads SNHLY; CDR2 reads FYNNEI. Trimming removed 7 bases from V and 6 bases from J; junction bases left unmatched: 9. This CDR3 region has 15 residues. For the CDR3, the DNA is TGTGCCAGCACTGAGCGAGGGGGCAGTAATTCACCCCTCCACTTT. Amino acids: CASTERGGSNSPLHF.

This chain links TRBV28 with TRBJ2-4, with 12 nucleotides matching TRBD2. V was pared by 5 bases and J by 4 bases, with 3 bases of the junction left unmatched. Germline-derived CDR1 and CDR2 are MDHEN and SYDVKM. The CDR3 runs 15 residues. In DNA, the CDR3 is TGTGCCAGCAGTGATCTAGCGGGAGGGAAAAACATTCAGTACTTC. As protein: CASSDLAGGKNIQYF.

As concerns this clonotype: This may be a read error, as it is one base from a much larger clone. The chain carries TRBV7-9 and TRBJ1-4, with D possibly TRBD1 on 6 matching bases. From germline, CDR1 is SEHNR and CDR2 FQNEAQ (reference sequence). The CDR3 loop spans 17 amino acids. In DNA, the CDR3 is TGTGCCGGCAGCGAAAATCAGGGACACCGATATAATGAAAAACTGTTTTTT. Its protein is CAGSENQGHRYNEKLFF. Looking up the rest from reference TRBV7-9 and TRBJ1-4 gives the full variable domain: DTGVSQNPRHKITKRGQNVTFRCDPISEHNRLYWYRQTLGQGPEFLTYFQNEAQLEKSRLLSDRFSAERPKGSFSTLEIQRTEQGDSAMYLCAGSENQGHRYNEKLFFGSGTQLSVL.

V gene TRBV28 combines with J gene TRBJ2-1; D may be TRBD2 (6 bases). CDR1 is MDHEN and CDR2 is SYDVKM in the germline V gene. Trimming cost V 8 bases and J 6 bases, with 8 bases left between them. The CDR3 length is 11 residues. The CDR3 DNA follows: TGTGCCAGCTACGGGGGCAATGAGCAGTTCTTC. It is translated as CASYGGNEQFF. The entire variable domain, with the rest obtained from reference TRBV28 and TRBJ2-1, is as follows: DVKVTQSSRYLVKRTGEKVFLECVQDMDHENMFWYRQDPGLGLRLIYFSYDVKMKEKGDIPEGYSVSREKKERFSLILESASTNQTSMYLCASYGGNEQFFGPGTRLTVL.

The chain has TRBV5-6 and TRBJ1-5; the D gene is possibly TRBD1 (5 bases). The germline V and J ends were trimmed by 6 bases and 13 bases, with 23 bases remaining between them. Germline CDR1 SGHDT, CDR2 YYEEEE. The CDR3 consists of 14 residues. The DNA for the CDR3 is TGTGCCAGCACCAATTGGGGCGCCGTGGGGCAGCAGCATTTT. Protein product: CASTNWGAVGQQHF.

The V call is TRBV10-3, the J call TRBJ2-7; 8 bases are a match to TRBD2. The CDR3 extends over 13 amino acids. CDR1 ENHRY and CDR2 SYGVKD come from the germline V gene. V trimming: 2 bases; J trimming: 6 bases; junction bases outside the gene matches: 3. CDR3 sequence: CAISEGREGEQYF. The CDR3 nucleotides read TGTGCCATCAGTGAGGGCCGGGAGGGCGAGCAGTACTTC.

The V gene is TRBV28, the J gene TRBJ1-4; tentatively, D is TRBD1 (5 bases). CDR1 and CDR2 from the germline V gene are MDHEN and SYDVKM. The CDR3 contains 18 residues. Trimming removed 0 bases at V and 0 bases at J, with 14 bases between. CDR3 nucleotides: TGTGCCAGCAGTTTATGGCAGGGAAAAAAAGCAACTAATGAAAAACTGTTTTTT. Protein: CASSLWQGKKATNEKLFF.

The chain uses TRBV20-1 and TRBJ2-1; D possibly corresponds to TRBD2 (6 bases). Germline CDR1 and CDR2: DFQATT and SNEGSKA (reference sequence). This CDR3 has 17 residues. V was pared by 2 bases and J by 5 bases, with 22 bases between. Here the CDR3 reads CSARLLLASGMNNEQFF. The CDR3 coding sequence is TGCAGTGCTAGACTCCTACTAGCTTCGGGTATGAACAATGAGCAGTTCTTC.

This rearrangement joins TRBV20-1 to TRBJ2-1; D is perhaps TRBD2 (6 bases). CDR3 length equals 13 residues. Germline assignment: CDR1 DFQATT and CDR2 SNEGSKA (reference sequence). Trimming removed 5 bases at V and 8 bases at J, with 16 bases between. The CDR3 nucleotides are TGCAGTGCTGGGAAGGGACTTACGGATGAGCAGTTCTTC. It specifies CSAGKGLTDEQFF.

This clonotype was counted a few times. The chain combines TRBV13 with TRBJ2-7; TRBD2 matches 14 bases. Germline V gene data show CDR1 as PRHDT and CDR2 as FYEKMQ (reference sequence). This CDR3 region has 19 residues. The V gene end was trimmed by 5 bases and the J gene end by 2 bases; junction bases not matched to a gene: 14. The CDR3 protein is CASSLLGQGGLAGAYEQYF. The DNA of the CDR3 is TGTGCCAGCAGCCTCCTAGGACAGGGGGGACTAGCGGGAGCCTACGAGCAGTACTTC.